A selection of T cell receptor beta chains follows, all from one sample in a study of blood T cell repertoires in COVID-19. Assay: immunoSEQ multiplex PCR; the TCRdb copy retains only in-frame clones and omits some. The data show fewer than 400,000 clones, with around 86% seen just once and around 3% held by the top ten. What was sequenced was peripheral blood. The source is a human donor in a cohort sampled during active COVID-19. Both conserved end residues are part of each CDR3. D genes are given only for firm matches. Expanded clones are given a class, and other clones once, few, many or no size at all.

V gene: TRBV7-9
J gene: TRBJ1-4
D gene: TRBD1
clone size: .
CDR3 protein: CASSLGDRGKGDNEKLFF
CDR3 DNA: TGTGCCAGCAGCTTAGGGGACAGGGGAAAAGGGGATAATGAAAAACTGTTTTTT

V gene: TRBV3-1/TRBV3-2
J gene: TRBJ1-3
D gene: TRBD1
clone size: .
CDR3 protein: CASSATGNPGNTIYF
CDR3 DNA: TGTGCCAGCAGCGCGACAGGGAACCCTGGAAACACCATATATTTT

V gene: TRBV5-1
J gene: TRBJ1-2
D gene: TRBD1
clone size: .
CDR3 protein: CASSLPTGGDYGYTF
CDR3 DNA: TGCGCCAGCAGCCTCCCGACAGGGGGCGACTATGGCTACACCTTC

V gene: TRBV30
J gene: TRBJ1-2
D gene: .
clone size: .
CDR3 protein: CAWSQGWGRYGYTF
CDR3 DNA: TGTGCCTGGAGTCAGGGATGGGGGAGGTATGGCTACACCTTC

V gene: TRBV4-1
J gene: TRBJ2-7
D gene: .
clone size: once
CDR3 protein: CASSQVRGLYEQYF
CDR3 DNA: TGCGCCAGCAGCCAAGTAAGGGGATTGTACGAGCAGTACTTC

V gene: TRBV19
J gene: TRBJ2-5
D gene: .
clone size: .
CDR3 protein: CASSTPQETQYF
CDR3 DNA: TGTGCCAGTAGTACTCCCCAAGAGACCCAGTACTTC

V gene: TRBV19
J gene: TRBJ2-4
D gene: TRBD2
clone size: once
CDR3 protein: CASSIKGLAGVGAKNIQYF
CDR3 DNA: TGTGCCAGTAGTATCAAGGGACTAGCCGGCGTTGGGGCCAAAAACATTCAGTACTTC

V gene: TRBV6-6
J gene: TRBJ1-2
D gene: .
clone size: .
CDR3 protein: CATQVANYGYTF
CDR3 DNA: TGTGCCACACAGGTAGCTAACTATGGCTACACCTTC

V gene: TRBV7-9
J gene: TRBJ1-3
D gene: .
clone size: .
CDR3 protein: CASSLKAGNTIYF
CDR3 DNA: TGTGCCAGCAGCCTCAAAGCCGGAAACACCATATATTTT

V gene: TRBV6-2/TRBV6-3
J gene: TRBJ2-5
D gene: TRBD2
clone size: .
CDR3 protein: CASSYTGLAGSEETQYF
CDR3 DNA: TGTGCCAGCAGTTACACGGGACTAGCGGGAAGCGAAGAGACCCAGTACTTC

V gene: TRBV10-3
J gene: TRBJ2-7
D gene: .
clone size: few
CDR3 protein: CAISEFAGWSYEQYF
CDR3 DNA: TGTGCCATCAGTGAGTTCGCCGGGTGGTCCTACGAGCAGTACTTC

V gene: TRBV7-2
J gene: TRBJ2-5
D gene: TRBD1
clone size: .
CDR3 protein: CASSRTRDSVQETQYF
CDR3 DNA: TGTGCCAGCAGCCGCACTCGGGACAGTGTCCAAGAGACCCAGTACTTC

V gene: TRBV27
J gene: TRBJ1-2
D gene: .
clone size: .
CDR3 protein: CASSPQARVNYGYTF
CDR3 DNA: TGTGCCAGCAGTCCTCAGGCGAGGGTTAACTATGGCTACACCTTC

V gene: TRBV6-5
J gene: TRBJ2-2
D gene: .
clone size: .
CDR3 protein: CASGPGNTGELFF
CDR3 DNA: TGTGCCAGCGGTCCCGGGAACACCGGGGAGCTGTTTTTT

V gene: TRBV6-5
J gene: TRBJ1-5
D gene: .
clone size: .
CDR3 protein: CASRPGDNQPQHF
CDR3 DNA: TGTGCCAGCAGGCCAGGGGACAATCAGCCCCAGCATTTT

V gene: TRBV6-5
J gene: TRBJ2-7
D gene: .
clone size: .
CDR3 protein: CASSQGRYSYEQYF
CDR3 DNA: TGTGCCAGCAGCCAGGGTCGATATTCCTACGAGCAGTACTTC

V gene: TRBV19
J gene: TRBJ1-3
D gene: .
clone size: once
CDR3 protein: CASRGGISGNTIYF
CDR3 DNA: TGTGCCAGTAGGGGAGGGATCTCTGGAAACACCATATATTTT

V gene: TRBV29-1
J gene: TRBJ1-3
D gene: .
clone size: .
CDR3 protein: CSVGQGPTGNTIYF
CDR3 DNA: TGCAGCGTTGGGCAGGGGCCTACTGGAAACACCATATATTTT

V gene: TRBV18
J gene: TRBJ2-7
D gene: TRBD1
clone size: once
CDR3 protein: CASSPLQGAGYEQYF
CDR3 DNA: TGTGCCAGCTCACCCCTCCAGGGGGCCGGTTACGAGCAGTACTTC

V gene: TRBV30
J gene: TRBJ2-5
D gene: TRBD1
clone size: .
CDR3 protein: CAWSRDSQETQYF
CDR3 DNA: TGTGCCTGGAGCCGGGACAGCCAAGAGACCCAGTACTTC

V gene: TRBV30
J gene: TRBJ2-5
D gene: .
clone size: .
CDR3 protein: CAWSVRRETQYF
CDR3 DNA: TGTGCCTGGAGTGTACGTCGGGAGACCCAGTACTTC

V gene: TRBV4-1
J gene: TRBJ1-4
D gene: TRBD1
clone size: .
CDR3 protein: CATDPDRGNEKLFF
CDR3 DNA: TGCGCCACCGACCCGGACAGGGGAAATGAAAAACTGTTTTTT

V gene: TRBV28
J gene: TRBJ2-5
D gene: .
clone size: .
CDR3 protein: CASSINPEAQYF
CDR3 DNA: TGTGCCAGCAGTATAAATCCCGAGGCCCAGTACTTC